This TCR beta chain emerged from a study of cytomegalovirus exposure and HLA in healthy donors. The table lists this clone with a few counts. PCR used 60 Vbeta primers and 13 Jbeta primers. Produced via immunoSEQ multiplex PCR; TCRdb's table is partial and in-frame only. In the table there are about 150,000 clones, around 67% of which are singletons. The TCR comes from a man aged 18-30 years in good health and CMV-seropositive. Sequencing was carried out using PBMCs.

The CDR3 DNA reads TGTGCCAGCAGTTTTGGGGGCCTGAGGGGCACTGAAGCTTTCTTT. Residues: CASSFGGLRGTEAFF. V gene TRBV28 combines with J gene TRBJ1-1; D is possibly TRBD1 (6 bases). The V and J ends lost 3 bases and 4 bases respectively, with 15 bases between them. Germline CDR1 MDHEN, CDR2 SYDVKM. CDR3 length: 15 amino acids. The whole variable domain, remainder taken from reference TRBV28 and TRBJ1-1, is DVKVTQSSRYLVKRTGEKVFLECVQDMDHENMFWYRQDPGLGLRLIYFSYDVKMKEKGDIPEGYSVSREKKERFSLILESASTNQTSMYLCASSFGGLRGTEAFFGQGTRLTVV.